This TCR beta chain derives from a study of post-analysis software for immune sequencing data. Overall study context: Secondary progressive, relapsing-remitting and progressive-relapsing multiple sclerosis were among the included disease courses.

Overall study findings and caveats: Controls' normalized Chao1 diversity significantly exceeded that of multiple sclerosis patients. Controls showed lower frequencies than patients for five TRBV segments, and TRBV5-6, TRBV5-1 and TRBV20-1 were among these. By F measure, strong co-clustering occurred among samples prepared in the same batch.

Unique molecular identifiers featured in each of the TCR beta cDNA libraries. cDNA molecules numbering about half a million came from roughly 1 to 10 million T cells. TCRdb reprocessed the PCR reads via MiXCR and lists one record per CDR3 protein. This table holds about 430,000 distinct CDR3 sequences, 30% to 40% found once. A remark on this clonotype: Its target is unknown.

Per germline, CDR1 SGHRS and CDR2 YFSETQ. This CDR3 contains 17 residues. Unmatched junction bases numbered 5, after V lost 4 bases and J lost 1 base. This sequence joins TRBV5-1 and TRBJ1-6, with 10 bases identical to TRBD1. The sequenced sample consisted of blood. The sequence was obtained from a girl aged 2-15 years with multiple sclerosis. The DNA of the CDR3 is TGCGCCAGCAGCCGGGACAGGGGCCAATCCTATAATTCACCCCTCCACTTT. Residues: CASSRDRGQSYNSPLHF.